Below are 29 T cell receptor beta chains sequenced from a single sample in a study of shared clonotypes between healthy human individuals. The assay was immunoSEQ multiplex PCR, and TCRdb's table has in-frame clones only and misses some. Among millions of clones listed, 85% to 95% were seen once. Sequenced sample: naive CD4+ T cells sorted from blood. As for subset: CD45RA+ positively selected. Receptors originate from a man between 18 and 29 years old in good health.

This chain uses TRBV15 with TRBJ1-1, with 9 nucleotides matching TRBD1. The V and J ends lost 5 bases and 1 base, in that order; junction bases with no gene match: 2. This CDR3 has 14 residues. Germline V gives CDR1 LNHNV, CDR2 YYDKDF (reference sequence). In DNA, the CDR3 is TGTGCCACCAGCGGACAGGGGCAGAACACTGAAGCTTTCTTT. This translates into CATSGQGQNTEAFF.

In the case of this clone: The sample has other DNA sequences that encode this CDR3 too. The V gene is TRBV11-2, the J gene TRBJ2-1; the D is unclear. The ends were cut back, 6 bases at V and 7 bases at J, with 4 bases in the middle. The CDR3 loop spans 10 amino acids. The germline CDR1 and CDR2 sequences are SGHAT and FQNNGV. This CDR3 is CASSSNEQFF. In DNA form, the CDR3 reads TGTGCCAGCAGTTCTAATGAGCAGTTCTTC.

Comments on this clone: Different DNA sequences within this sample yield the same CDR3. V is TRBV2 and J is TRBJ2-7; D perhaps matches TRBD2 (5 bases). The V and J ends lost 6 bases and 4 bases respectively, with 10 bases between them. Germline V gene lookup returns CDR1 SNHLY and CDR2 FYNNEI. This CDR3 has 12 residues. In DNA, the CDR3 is TGTGCCAGCAGCGCCAGCGGATACGAGCAGTACTTC. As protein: CASSASGYEQYF.

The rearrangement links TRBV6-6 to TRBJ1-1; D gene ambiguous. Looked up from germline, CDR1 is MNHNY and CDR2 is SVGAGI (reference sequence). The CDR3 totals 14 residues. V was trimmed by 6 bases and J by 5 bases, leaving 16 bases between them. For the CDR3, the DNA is TGTGCCAGCAGCCCCAGAGGAGCGGATACTGAAGCTTTCTTT. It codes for CASSPRGADTEAFF.

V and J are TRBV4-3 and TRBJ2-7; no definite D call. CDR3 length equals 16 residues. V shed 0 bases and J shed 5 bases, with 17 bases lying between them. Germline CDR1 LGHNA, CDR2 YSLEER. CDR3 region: CASSQDLGQVADEQYF. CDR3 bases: TGCGCCAGCAGCCAAGATCTTGGGCAGGTCGCGGACGAGCAGTACTTC.

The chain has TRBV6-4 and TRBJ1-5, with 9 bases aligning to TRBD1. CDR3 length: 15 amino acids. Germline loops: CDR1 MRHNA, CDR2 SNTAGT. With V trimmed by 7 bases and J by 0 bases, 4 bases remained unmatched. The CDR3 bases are TGTGCCAGCAAACGGACAGGGGATAGCAATCAGCCCCAGCATTTT. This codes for CASKRTGDSNQPQHF.

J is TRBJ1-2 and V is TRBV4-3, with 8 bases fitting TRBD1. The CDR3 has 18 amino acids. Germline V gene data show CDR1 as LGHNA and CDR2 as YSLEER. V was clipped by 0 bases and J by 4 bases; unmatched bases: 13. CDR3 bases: TGCGCCAGCAGCCAAGATCGGCAGGGGACAGGACCGTTCTATGGCTACACCTTC. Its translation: CASSQDRQGTGPFYGYTF.

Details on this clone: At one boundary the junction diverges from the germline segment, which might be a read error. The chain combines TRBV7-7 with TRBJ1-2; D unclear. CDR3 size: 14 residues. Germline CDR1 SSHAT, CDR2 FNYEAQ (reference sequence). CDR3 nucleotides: TGTGCTAGCAGCTGTGAGTGCAAAAACTATGGCTACACCTTC. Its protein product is CASSCECKNYGYTF.

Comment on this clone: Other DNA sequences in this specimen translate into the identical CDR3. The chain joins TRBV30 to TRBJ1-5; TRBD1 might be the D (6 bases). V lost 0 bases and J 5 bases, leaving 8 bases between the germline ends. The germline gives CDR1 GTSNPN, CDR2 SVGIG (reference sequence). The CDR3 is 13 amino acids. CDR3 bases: TGTGCCTGGAGTGTAGGGGGTTATCAGCCCCAGCATTTT. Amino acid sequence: CAWSVGGYQPQHF.

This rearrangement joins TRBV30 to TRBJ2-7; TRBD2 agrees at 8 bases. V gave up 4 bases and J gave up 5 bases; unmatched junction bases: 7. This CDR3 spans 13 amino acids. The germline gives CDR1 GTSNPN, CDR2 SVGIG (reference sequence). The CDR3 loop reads CAWTSGLGDEQYF. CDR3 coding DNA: TGTGCCTGGACCTCGGGACTAGGCGACGAGCAGTACTTC.

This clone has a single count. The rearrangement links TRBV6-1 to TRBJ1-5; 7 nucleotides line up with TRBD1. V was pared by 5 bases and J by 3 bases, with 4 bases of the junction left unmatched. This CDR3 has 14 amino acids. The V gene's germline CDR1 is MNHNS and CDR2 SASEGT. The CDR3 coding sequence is TGTGCCAGCAGTACGACAGGGAACAATCAGCCCCAGCATTTT. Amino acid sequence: CASSTTGNNQPQHF.

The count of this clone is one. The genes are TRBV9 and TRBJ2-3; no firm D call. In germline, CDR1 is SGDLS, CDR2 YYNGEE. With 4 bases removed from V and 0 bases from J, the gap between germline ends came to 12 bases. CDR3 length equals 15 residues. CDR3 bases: TGTGCCAGCAGCCCCGAGGCGGTTAGCACAGATACGCAGTATTTT. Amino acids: CASSPEAVSTDTQYF.

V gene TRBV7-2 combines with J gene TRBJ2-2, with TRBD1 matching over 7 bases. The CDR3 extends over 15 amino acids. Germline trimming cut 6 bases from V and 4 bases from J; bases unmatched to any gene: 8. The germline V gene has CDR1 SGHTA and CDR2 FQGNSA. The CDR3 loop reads CASRPSGTATGELFF. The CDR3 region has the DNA TGTGCCAGCAGACCTTCCGGGACAGCCACCGGGGAGCTGTTTTTT.

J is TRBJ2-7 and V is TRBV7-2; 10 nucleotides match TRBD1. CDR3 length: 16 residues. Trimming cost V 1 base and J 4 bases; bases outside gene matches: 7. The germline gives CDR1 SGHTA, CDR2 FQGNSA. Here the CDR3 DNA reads TGTGCCAGCAGCTTAGAGGGGACAGGGGCGGGGTACGAGCAGTACTTC. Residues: CASSLEGTGAGYEQYF.

In nucleotides, the CDR3 is TGTGCCAGCAGCCTCGACAATAGCAATCAGCCCCAGCATTTT. Translating gives CASSLDNSNQPQHF. The rearrangement uses TRBV7-2 and TRBJ1-5; unclear D gene. V shed 5 bases and J shed 0 bases, with 8 bases lying between them. The CDR3 totals 14 residues. Germline V CDR1 and CDR2: SGHTA, FQGNSA. The entire variable domain, with the rest obtained from reference TRBV7-2 and TRBJ1-5, is as follows: GAGVSQSPSNKVTEKGKDVELRCDPISGHTALYWYRQSLGQGLEFLIYFQGNSAPDKSGLPSDRFSAERTGGSVSTLTIQRTQQEDSAVYLCASSLDNSNQPQHFGDGTRLSIL.

The CDR3 region is CSASHSEGYTF. The DNA for the CDR3 is TGCAGTGCTAGTCACTCAGAAGGCTACACCTTC. The chain couples TRBV20-1 to TRBJ1-2; D gene unclear. With 3 bases removed from V and 8 bases from J, the gap between germline ends came to 10 bases. This CDR3 spans 11 amino acids. Germline lookup yields CDR1 DFQATT and CDR2 SNEGSKA (reference sequence).

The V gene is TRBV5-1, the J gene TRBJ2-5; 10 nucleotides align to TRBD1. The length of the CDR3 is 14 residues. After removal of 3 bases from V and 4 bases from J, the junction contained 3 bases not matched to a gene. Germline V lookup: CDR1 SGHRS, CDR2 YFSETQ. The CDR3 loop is CASSWRDRGETQYF. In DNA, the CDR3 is TGCGCCAGCAGCTGGCGGGACAGGGGAGAGACCCAGTACTTC.

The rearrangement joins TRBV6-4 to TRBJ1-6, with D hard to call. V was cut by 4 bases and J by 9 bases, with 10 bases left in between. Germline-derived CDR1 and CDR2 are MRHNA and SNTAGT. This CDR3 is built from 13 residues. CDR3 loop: CASSGLLGSPLHF. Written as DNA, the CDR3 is TGTGCCAGCAGTGGACTTCTAGGTTCACCCCTCCACTTT.

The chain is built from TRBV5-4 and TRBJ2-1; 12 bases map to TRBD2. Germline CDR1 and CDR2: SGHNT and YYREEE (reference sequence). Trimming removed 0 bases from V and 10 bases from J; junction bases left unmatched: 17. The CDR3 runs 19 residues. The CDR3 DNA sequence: TGTGCCAGCAGCTTGGATCCGACTAGCGGGAGTCTACCGGCCAAAGAGCAGTTCTTC. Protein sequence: CASSLDPTSGSLPAKEQFF. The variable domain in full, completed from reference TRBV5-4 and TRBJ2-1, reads ETGVTQSPTHLIKTRGQQVTLRCSSQSGHNTVSWYQQALGQGPQFIFQYYREEENGRGNFPPRFSGLQFPNYSSELNVNALELDDSALYLCASSLDPTSGSLPAKEQFFGPGTRLTVL.

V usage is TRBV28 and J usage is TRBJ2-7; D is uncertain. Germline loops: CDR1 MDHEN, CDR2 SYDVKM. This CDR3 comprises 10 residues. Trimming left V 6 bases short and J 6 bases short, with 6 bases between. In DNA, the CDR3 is TGTGCCAGCAGGGATTTCGAGCAGTACTTC. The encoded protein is CASRDFEQYF.

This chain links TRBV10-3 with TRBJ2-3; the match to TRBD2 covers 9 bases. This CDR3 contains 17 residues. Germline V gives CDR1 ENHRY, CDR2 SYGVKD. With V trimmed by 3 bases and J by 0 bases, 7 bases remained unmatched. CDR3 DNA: TGTGCCATCAGTGATTCGAGCGGGGGGCTGAGCACAGATACGCAGTATTTT. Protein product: CAISDSSGGLSTDTQYF.

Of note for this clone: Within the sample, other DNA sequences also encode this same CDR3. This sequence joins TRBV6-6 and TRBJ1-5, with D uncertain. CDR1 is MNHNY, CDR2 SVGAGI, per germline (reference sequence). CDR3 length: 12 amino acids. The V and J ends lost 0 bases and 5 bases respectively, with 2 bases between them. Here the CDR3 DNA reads TGTGCCAGCAGTTACTCGGATCAGCCCCAGCATTTT. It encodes CASSYSDQPQHF.

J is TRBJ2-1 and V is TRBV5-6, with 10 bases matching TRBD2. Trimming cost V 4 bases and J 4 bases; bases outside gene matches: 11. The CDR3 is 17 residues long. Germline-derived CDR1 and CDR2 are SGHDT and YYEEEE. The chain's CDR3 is CASSRGLAVLGYNEQFF. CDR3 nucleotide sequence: TGTGCCAGCAGCCGAGGACTAGCGGTCCTAGGATACAATGAGCAGTTCTTC.

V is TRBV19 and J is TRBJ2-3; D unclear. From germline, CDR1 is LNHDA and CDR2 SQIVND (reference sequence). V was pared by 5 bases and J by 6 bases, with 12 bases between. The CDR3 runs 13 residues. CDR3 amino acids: CASSVAGLDTQYF. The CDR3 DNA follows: TGTGCCAGTAGTGTCGCAGGTCTGGATACGCAGTATTTT.

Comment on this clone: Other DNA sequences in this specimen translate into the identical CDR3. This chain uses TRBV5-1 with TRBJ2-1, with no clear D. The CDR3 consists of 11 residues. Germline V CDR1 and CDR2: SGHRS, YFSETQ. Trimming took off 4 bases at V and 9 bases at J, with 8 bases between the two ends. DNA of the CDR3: TGCGCCAGCAGCCTAACCGGTGAGCAGTTCTTC. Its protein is CASSLTGEQFF.

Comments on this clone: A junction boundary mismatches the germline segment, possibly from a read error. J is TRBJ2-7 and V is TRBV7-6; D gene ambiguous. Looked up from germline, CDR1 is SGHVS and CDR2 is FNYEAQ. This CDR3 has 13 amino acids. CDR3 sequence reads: CASSLDHSQGKDF. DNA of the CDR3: TGTGCCAGCAGCTTAGATCACAGCCAAGGCAAGGACTTC.

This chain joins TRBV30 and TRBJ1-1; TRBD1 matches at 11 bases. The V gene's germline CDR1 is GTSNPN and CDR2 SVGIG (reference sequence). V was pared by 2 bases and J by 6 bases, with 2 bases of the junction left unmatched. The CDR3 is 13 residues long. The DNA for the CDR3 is TGTGCCTGGAGTCGGGGACAGGGGGCTGAAGCTTTCTTT. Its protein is CAWSRGQGAEAFF.

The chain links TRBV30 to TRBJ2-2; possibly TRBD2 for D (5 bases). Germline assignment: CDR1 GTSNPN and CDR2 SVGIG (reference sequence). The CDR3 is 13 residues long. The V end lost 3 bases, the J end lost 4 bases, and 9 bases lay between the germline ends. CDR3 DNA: TGTGCCTGGAGCGTAGCGCCCACCGGGGAGCTGTTTTTT. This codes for CAWSVAPTGELFF.

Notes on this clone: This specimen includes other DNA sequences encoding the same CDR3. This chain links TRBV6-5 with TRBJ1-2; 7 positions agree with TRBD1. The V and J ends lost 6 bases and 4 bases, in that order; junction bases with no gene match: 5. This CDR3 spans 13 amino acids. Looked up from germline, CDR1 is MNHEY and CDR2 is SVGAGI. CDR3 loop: CASSYRDSYGYTF. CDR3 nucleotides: TGTGCCAGCAGCTACCGGGACAGCTATGGCTACACCTTC.